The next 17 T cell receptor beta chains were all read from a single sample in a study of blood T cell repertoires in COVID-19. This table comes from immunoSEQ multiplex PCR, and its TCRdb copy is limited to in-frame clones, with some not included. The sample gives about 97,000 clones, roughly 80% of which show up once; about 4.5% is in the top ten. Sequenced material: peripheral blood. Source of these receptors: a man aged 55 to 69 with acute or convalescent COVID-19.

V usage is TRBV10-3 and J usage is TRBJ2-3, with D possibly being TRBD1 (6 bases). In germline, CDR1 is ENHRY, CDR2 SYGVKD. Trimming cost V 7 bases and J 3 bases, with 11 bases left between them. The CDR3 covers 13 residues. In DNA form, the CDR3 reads TGTGCCATCAACAGGGACGGGACAGATACGCAGTATTTT. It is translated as CAINRDGTDTQYF.

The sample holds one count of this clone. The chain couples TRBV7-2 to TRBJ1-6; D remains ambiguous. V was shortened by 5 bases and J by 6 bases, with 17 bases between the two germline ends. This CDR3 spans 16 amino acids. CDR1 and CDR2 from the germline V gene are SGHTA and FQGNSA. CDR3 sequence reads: CASSLPWAGTNSPLHF. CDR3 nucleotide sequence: TGTGCCAGCAGCCTACCGTGGGCGGGTACTAATTCACCCCTCCACTTT.

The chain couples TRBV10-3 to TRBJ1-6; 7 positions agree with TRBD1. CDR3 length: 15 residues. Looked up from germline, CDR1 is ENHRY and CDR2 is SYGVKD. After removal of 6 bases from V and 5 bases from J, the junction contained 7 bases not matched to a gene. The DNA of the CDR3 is TGTGCCATCAGCCTCGACAGGGCACATAATTCACCCCTCCACTTT. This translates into CAISLDRAHNSPLHF.

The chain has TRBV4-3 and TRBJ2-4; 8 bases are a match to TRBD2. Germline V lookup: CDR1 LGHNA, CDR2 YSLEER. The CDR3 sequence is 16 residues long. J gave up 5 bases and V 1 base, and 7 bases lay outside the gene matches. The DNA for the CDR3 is TGCGCCAGCAGCCAAGGTTCGGGAGGGTTGCAAAACATTCAGTACTTC. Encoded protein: CASSQGSGGLQNIQYF.

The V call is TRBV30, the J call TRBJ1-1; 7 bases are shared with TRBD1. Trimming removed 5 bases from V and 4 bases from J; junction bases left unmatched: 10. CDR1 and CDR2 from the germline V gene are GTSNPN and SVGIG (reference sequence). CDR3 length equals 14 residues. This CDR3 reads CAWDRDFTVTEAFF. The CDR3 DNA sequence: TGTGCCTGGGACAGGGATTTTACCGTCACTGAAGCTTTCTTT.

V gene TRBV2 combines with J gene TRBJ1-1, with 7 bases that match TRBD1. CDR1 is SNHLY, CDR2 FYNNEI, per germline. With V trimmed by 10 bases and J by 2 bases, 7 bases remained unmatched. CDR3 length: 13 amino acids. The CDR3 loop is CATGGQLNTEAFF. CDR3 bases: TGTGCCACCGGGGGACAGCTAAACACTGAAGCTTTCTTT.

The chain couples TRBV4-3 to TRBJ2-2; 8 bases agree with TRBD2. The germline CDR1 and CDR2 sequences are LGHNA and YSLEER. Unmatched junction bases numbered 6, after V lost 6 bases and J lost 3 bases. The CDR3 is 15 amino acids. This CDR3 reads CASRDREGHTGELFF. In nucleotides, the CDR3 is TGCGCCAGCAGGGACCGGGAGGGGCACACCGGGGAGCTGTTTTTT.

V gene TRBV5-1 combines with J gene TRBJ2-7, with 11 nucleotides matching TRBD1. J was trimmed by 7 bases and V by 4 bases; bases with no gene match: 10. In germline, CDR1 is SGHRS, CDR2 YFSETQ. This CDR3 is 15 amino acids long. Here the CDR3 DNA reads TGCGCCAGCAGCGGATGGACAGGGGGCCTGGGAGAGCAGTACTTC. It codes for CASSGWTGGLGEQYF.

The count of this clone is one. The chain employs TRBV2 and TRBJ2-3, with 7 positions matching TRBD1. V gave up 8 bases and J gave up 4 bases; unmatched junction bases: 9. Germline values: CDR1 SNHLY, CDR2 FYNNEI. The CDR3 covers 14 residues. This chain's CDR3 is CASASRGSADTQYF. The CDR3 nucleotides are TGTGCCAGCGCAAGCAGGGGGAGCGCAGATACGCAGTATTTT.

The CDR3 DNA reads TGCGCCAGCAGCTTACGGGGACAGGGGGAAACTGAAGCTTTCTTT. Translation: CASSLRGQGETEAFF. This sequence joins TRBV4-3 and TRBJ1-1; 11 bases line up with TRBD1. Germline CDR1 is LGHNA and CDR2 is YSLEER. The CDR3 loop spans 15 amino acids. The trim removed 5 bases at V and 5 bases at J, leaving 7 bases unmatched.

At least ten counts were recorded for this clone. The CDR3 protein is CASSLVQGSYSPLHF. DNA for the CDR3: TGCGCCAGCAGCTTGGTCCAGGGATCTTATTCACCCCTCCACTTT. The rearrangement links TRBV5-1 to TRBJ1-6; a weak D match, TRBD1 (5 bases). Germline V gene data show CDR1 as SGHRS and CDR2 as YFSETQ. The CDR3 covers 15 residues. Deletions cut 0 bases from V and 8 bases from J, with 12 bases between.

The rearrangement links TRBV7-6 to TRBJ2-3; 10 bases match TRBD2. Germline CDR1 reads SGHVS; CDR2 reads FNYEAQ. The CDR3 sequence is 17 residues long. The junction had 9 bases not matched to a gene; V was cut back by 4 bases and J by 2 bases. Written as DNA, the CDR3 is TGTGCCAGCAGCTCCCTAATACTAGCGGGGAACACAGATACGCAGTATTTT. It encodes CASSSLILAGNTDTQYF.

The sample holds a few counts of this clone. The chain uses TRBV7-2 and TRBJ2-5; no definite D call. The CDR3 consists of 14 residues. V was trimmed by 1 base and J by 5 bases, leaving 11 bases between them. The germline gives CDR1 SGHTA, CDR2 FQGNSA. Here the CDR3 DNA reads TGTGCCAGCAGCTTAGTACAGCTCCGGGAGACCCAGTACTTC. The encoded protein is CASSLVQLRETQYF.

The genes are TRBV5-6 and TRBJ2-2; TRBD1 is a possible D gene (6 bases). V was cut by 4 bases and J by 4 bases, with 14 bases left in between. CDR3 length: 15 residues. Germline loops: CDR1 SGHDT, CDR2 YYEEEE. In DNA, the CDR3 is TGTGCCAGCAGCGGACAGTACTCTGGCACCGGGGAGCTGTTTTTT. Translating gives CASSGQYSGTGELFF.

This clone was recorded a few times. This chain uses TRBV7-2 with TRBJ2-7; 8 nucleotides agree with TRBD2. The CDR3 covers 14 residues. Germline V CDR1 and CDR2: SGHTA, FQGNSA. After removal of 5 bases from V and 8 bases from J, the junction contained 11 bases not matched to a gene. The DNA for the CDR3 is TGTGCCAGCAGCGTCCGGGGGGGGCCTAATCAGCAGTACTTC. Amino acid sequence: CASSVRGGPNQQYF.

CDR3: CASSKDRVGTEAFF. CDR3 coding DNA: TGTGCCAGTAGTAAAGACAGGGTAGGGACTGAAGCTTTCTTT. The J gene is TRBJ1-1, the V gene TRBV19; 7 positions agree with TRBD1. From germline, CDR1 is LNHDA and CDR2 SQIVND (reference sequence). V was clipped by 4 bases and J by 5 bases; unmatched bases: 7. CDR3 length equals 14 residues.

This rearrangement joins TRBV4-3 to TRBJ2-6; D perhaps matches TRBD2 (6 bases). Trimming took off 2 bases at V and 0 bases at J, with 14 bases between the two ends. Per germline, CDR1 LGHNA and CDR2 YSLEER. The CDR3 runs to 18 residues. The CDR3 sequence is CASSQTSAGPSGANVLTF. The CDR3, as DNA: TGCGCCAGCAGCCAAACATCGGCGGGACCCTCTGGGGCCAACGTCCTGACTTTC.